These 22 T cell receptor beta chains originate from one sample sequenced in a study of T cells of healthy individuals. TCRdb processed the 5' RACE reads anew with MiXCR; each CDR3 protein has one entry. The table lists approximately 58,000 distinct CDR3 sequences, over 12% of them singletons. The source of these receptors is a human donor in good health.

The J gene is TRBJ1-1, the V gene TRBV20-1, with D tentatively TRBD1 (5 bases). V dropped 6 bases and J dropped 1 base, with 21 bases sitting between them. The CDR3 length is 16 residues. In germline, CDR1 is DFQATT, CDR2 SNEGSKA (reference sequence). The CDR3 sequence: CSANPEGFRGNTEAFF. The CDR3 nucleotides read TGCAGTGCCAATCCGGAGGGGTTCCGGGGGAACACTGAAGCTTTCTTT.

V usage is TRBV21-1 and J usage is TRBJ2-2. TRBV21-1 is annotated as a pseudogene. This CDR3 region has 16 residues. CDR3 amino acids: CASSKVPATNTGELFF. In nucleotides, the CDR3 is TGTGCCAGCAGCAAAGTACCAGCTACGAACACCGGGGAGCTGTTTTTT.

In its sample, this clonotype was seen many times. The chain has TRBV28 and TRBJ1-5; no clear D gene. Trimming took 3 bases from V and 9 from J, leaving 6 bases between them. This CDR3 has 11 amino acids. Looked up from germline, CDR1 is MDHEN and CDR2 is SYDVKM. The CDR3 spells CASSLDPPQHF. The CDR3 DNA follows: TGTGCCAGCAGTTTGGATCCGCCCCAGCATTTT.

This clonotype showed up many times. This chain uses TRBV11-2 with TRBJ2-5, with 8 bases lining up with TRBD2. Germline V gene sequence: CDR1 SGHAT, CDR2 FQNNGV. This CDR3 is 15 amino acids long. Losses at the gene ends were 1 base for V and 5 bases for J; bases not matched to a gene: 6. This CDR3 reads CASSLGLRGEETQYF. The CDR3 nucleotides read TGTGCCAGCAGCTTAGGCCTGCGGGGGGAGGAGACCCAGTACTTC.

V and J are TRBV4-2 and TRBJ1-5, with D perhaps matching TRBD1 (5 bases). V was shortened by 3 bases and J by 1 base, with 10 bases between the two germline ends. CDR3 length: 15 residues. Germline CDR1 reads LGHNA; CDR2 reads YNFKEQ. This CDR3 is CASSHRPGSNQPQHF. CDR3 sequence (DNA): TGTGCCAGCAGCCACCGACCAGGGAGCAATCAGCCCCAGCATTTT.

The chain uses TRBV6-5 and TRBJ2-7; 9 bases are shared with TRBD1. The CDR3 is made up of 15 amino acids. V lost 0 bases, J lost 2 bases, and 2 bases stayed unmatched. CDR1 is MNHEY, CDR2 SVGAGI, per germline. The CDR3: CASSYSGDRAYEQYF. The DNA for the CDR3 is TGTGCCAGCAGTTACTCCGGGGACAGGGCCTACGAGCAGTACTTC.

A word on this clonotype: This may be a read error: a much more frequent sequence differs by one nucleotide. The rearrangement joins TRBV25-1 to TRBJ2-3, with D perhaps TRBD1 or TRBD2 (5 bases each). V was trimmed by 5 bases and J by 11 bases, leaving 20 bases between them. The CDR3 has 14 residues. Germline CDR1 and CDR2: MGHDK and SYGVNS. CDR3 loop: CASSYRDRQREQYF. CDR3 nucleotides: TGTGCCAGCAGTTACCGGGACCGACAGAGGGAGCAGTATTTT. Based on the CDR3 plus reference TRBV25-1 and TRBJ2-3, the full variable domain is EADIYQTPRYLVIGTGKKITLECSQTMGHDKMYWYQQDPGMELHLIHYSYGVNSTEKGDLSSESTVSRIRTEHFPLTLESARPSHTSQYLCASSYRDRQREQYFGPGTRLTVL.

In this sample, this clonotype turned up a few times. The rearrangement links TRBV6-1 to TRBJ2-6; possible D gene TRBD1, 6 bases. The CDR3 loop spans 18 amino acids. The germline gives CDR1 MNHNS, CDR2 SASEGT. Trimming took 6 bases from V and 4 from J, leaving 22 bases between them. Here the CDR3 DNA reads TGTGCCAGCAGGGGACACCACACAGGCCCGGAGGGGGCCAACGTCCTGACTTTC. Amino acids: CASRGHHTGPEGANVLTF.

The chain has TRBV14 and TRBJ1-1, with 7 bases fitting TRBD1. Germline V CDR1 and CDR2: SGHDN, FVKESK. This CDR3 region has 16 residues. Losses at the gene ends were 4 bases for V and 3 bases for J; bases not matched to a gene: 11. The CDR3 region is CASSPLGRGQDTEAFF. The CDR3 coding sequence is TGTGCCAGCAGCCCGCTTGGTAGGGGGCAGGACACTGAAGCTTTCTTT.

This chain links TRBV4-1 with TRBJ2-3; D is ambiguous. Trimming removed 0 bases from V and 5 bases from J, with 6 bases in between. Germline CDR1 MGHRA, CDR2 YSYEKL. This CDR3 has 13 amino acids. DNA of the CDR3: TGCGCCAGCAGCCAAGAATGGGGAGATACGCAGTATTTT. Encoded protein: CASSQEWGDTQYF.

This clonotype showed up many times. This sequence joins TRBV25-1 and TRBJ2-2; 10 nucleotides agree with TRBD1. The germline gives CDR1 MGHDK, CDR2 SYGVNS. Trimming cost V 3 bases and J 3 bases; bases outside gene matches: 4. The CDR3 loop spans 16 amino acids. CDR3 nucleotide sequence: TGTGCCAGCAGTGATCGAGGACAGGGGGACACCGGGGAGCTGTTTTTT. Amino acid sequence: CASSDRGQGDTGELFF.

Many counts were recorded for this clonotype. The chain employs TRBV11-3 and TRBJ2-1; no definite D call. The germline V gene encodes CDR1 SGHNT and CDR2 YENEEA. The CDR3 sequence is 13 residues long. The germline V and J ends were trimmed by 0 bases and 6 bases, with 6 bases remaining between them. CDR3 protein: CASSLDPANEQFF. CDR3 DNA sequence: TGTGCCAGCAGCTTAGATCCCGCCAATGAGCAGTTCTTC. Complete variable domain (other parts from reference TRBV11-3 and TRBJ2-1): EAGVVQSPRYKIIEKKQPVAFWCNPISGHNTLYWYLQNLGQGPELLIRYENEEAVDDSQLPKDRFSAERLKGVDSTLKIQPAELGDSAVYLCASSLDPANEQFFGPGTRLTVL.

This clonotype appeared many times. In DNA, the CDR3 is TGTGCCATCAGTGACCCAGGACAGGGGGGGGATCAGCCCCAGCATTTT. Translated: CAISDPGQGGDQPQHF. The V and J genes are TRBV10-3 and TRBJ1-5, with TRBD1 identical over 10 bases. CDR3 size: 16 residues. Germline V lookup: CDR1 ENHRY, CDR2 SYGVKD. Trimming at V came to 3 bases and at J to 5 bases, leaving 7 bases not matched to a gene.

This clonotype was picked up many times. The V and J genes are TRBV30 and TRBJ1-4; a weak D match, TRBD1 (5 bases). Deletions cut 3 bases from V and 8 bases from J, with 10 bases between. Germline V gene data show CDR1 as GTSNPN and CDR2 as SVGIG (reference sequence). CDR3 size: 12 residues. The CDR3 spells CAWRGQKEKLFF. The CDR3 nucleotides read TGTGCCTGGAGGGGGCAGAAAGAAAAACTGTTTTTT.

Only a few counts were recorded for this clonotype. The chain couples TRBV5-1 to TRBJ2-2, with TRBD2 identical over 15 bases. The CDR3 is made up of 17 amino acids. Per germline, CDR1 SGHRS and CDR2 YFSETQ. Trimming took 4 bases from V and 4 from J; bases not matched to a gene: 5. CDR3 in DNA: TGCGCCAGCAGCCACCGGACTAGCGGGAGGGCCACCGGGGAGCTGTTTTTT. This codes for CASSHRTSGRATGELFF.

Many counts were recorded for this clonotype. V gene TRBV10-3 combines with J gene TRBJ2-2; a possible D gene is TRBD1 (6 bases). Trimming left V 8 bases short and J 3 bases short, with 16 bases between. CDR1 ENHRY and CDR2 SYGVKD come from the germline V gene. The CDR3 contains 15 residues. CDR3 residues: CAILLRDTDTGELFF. In DNA, the CDR3 is TGTGCCATCCTCCTCCGGGACACAGACACCGGGGAGCTGTTTTTT.

There are many counts of this clonotype. The rearrangement joins TRBV20-1 to TRBJ2-7, with 11 bases identical to TRBD2. CDR3 length: 14 amino acids. Germline V CDR1 and CDR2: DFQATT, SNEGSKA (reference sequence). J lost 2 bases, V lost 3 bases, and 3 bases had no gene match. CDR3 amino acids: CSARGTSGPYEQYF. CDR3 in DNA: TGCAGTGCTAGGGGGACTAGCGGCCCCTACGAGCAGTACTTC.

This clonotype was observed a few times. The V and J genes are TRBV5-1 and TRBJ1-5; 9 bases map to TRBD1. Germline CDR1 is SGHRS and CDR2 is YFSETQ. Germline trimming cut 0 bases from V and 3 bases from J; bases unmatched to any gene: 1. The CDR3 spans 15 residues. The CDR3 region has the DNA TGCGCCAGCAGCTTGGGGGACAGGGACAATCAGCCCCAGCATTTT. The encoded protein is CASSLGDRDNQPQHF.

This chain joins TRBV6-2 or TRBV6-3 and TRBJ2-5; D remains ambiguous. V lost 0 bases, J lost 4 bases, and 12 bases lay in between. This CDR3 has 15 amino acids. CDR1 and CDR2 from the germline V gene are MNHEY and SVGEGT. The CDR3 nucleotides are TGTGCCAGCAGTTACTCGAGATCTAGGCGAGAGACCCAGTACTTC. This codes for CASSYSRSRRETQYF.

The chain links TRBV6-2 or TRBV6-3 to TRBJ1-1; D call uncertain. V lost 7 bases and J lost 7, with 13 bases in between. The CDR3 sequence is 12 residues long. In germline, CDR1 is MNHEY, CDR2 SVGEGT. The CDR3 protein is CASITPGIEAFF. The CDR3 DNA follows: TGTGCCAGCATCACGCCGGGGATTGAAGCTTTCTTT.

In this sample, this clonotype turned up many times. The rearrangement uses TRBV20-1 and TRBJ2-3; 11 bases line up with TRBD2. Trimming removed 6 bases from V and 7 bases from J; junction bases left unmatched: 15. CDR1 and CDR2 from the germline V gene are DFQATT and SNEGSKA (reference sequence). This CDR3 is 16 amino acids long. The CDR3 reads CSAVGGTSGPRNTQYF. As DNA, the CDR3 is TGCAGTGCCGTCGGAGGGACTAGCGGCCCTCGTAATACGCAGTATTTT.

There are many counts of this clonotype. This chain connects TRBV12-3 or TRBV12-4 to TRBJ1-5; no clear D. The CDR3 runs 16 residues. Trimming took off 0 bases at V and 0 bases at J, with 9 bases between the two ends. The CDR3 loop reads CASSLAGGYSNQPQHF. In DNA, the CDR3 is TGTGCCAGCAGTTTAGCCGGCGGCTATAGCAATCAGCCCCAGCATTTT.